Each of the 29 T cell receptor beta chains below was sequenced from the same sample in a study of cytomegalovirus exposure and HLA in healthy donors (dated by TCRdb to 2016 to 2017). Libraries were constructed by the immunoSEQ multiplex PCR assay. A mixture of 60 forward primers for TCR Vbeta segments and 13 reverse primers for TCR Jbeta segments was used in the multiplex PCR. TCRdb took over this immuneACCESS table, retaining in-frame rearrangements with V and J assigned. Such tables are incomplete; in checked studies, under half of the missing clones stem from an unresolved V gene, and the remainder is unexplained. The sample table records fewer than 200,000 clones; around 80% of these occur just once. About 9.6% of the sample belongs to the ten largest clones. Sequenced: PBMCs. These receptors all stem from a young man in good health and CMV-seropositive.

The chain employs TRBV4-3 and TRBJ1-5; D perhaps matches TRBD1 (6 bases). Per the germline V gene, CDR1 is LGHNA and CDR2 is YSLEER. The CDR3 has 17 amino acids. The V end was cut by 3 bases, the J end by 2 bases, with 17 bases between. CDR3 bases: TGCGCCAGCAGCCACCCACAGGGCCCTGCGGGCAATCAGCCCCAGCATTTT. Residues: CASSHPQGPAGNQPQHF.

V and J are TRBV21-1 and TRBJ2-7; TRBD1 reflects the table's D call only, with no check against the DNA. TRBV21-1 is a listed pseudogene. This CDR3 has 17 residues. CDR3 amino acids: CASSPGGRGHQTNEQYF. The CDR3 coding sequence is TGTGCCAGCAGCCCCGGCGGAAGGGGGCATCAAACGAACGAGCAGTACTTC.

The V call is TRBV6-6, the J call TRBJ2-7, with a weak D call TRBD2 (6 bases). V gave up 7 bases and J gave up 5 bases, with 15 bases separating them. Looked up from germline, CDR1 is MNHNY and CDR2 is SVGAGI (reference sequence). The CDR3 contains 13 residues. The CDR3: CASTPPGRNEQYF. The CDR3 DNA reads as TGTGCCAGCACTCCCCCAGGGAGGAACGAGCAGTACTTC.

The CDR3 spells CASSPPITGDTEAFF. Here the CDR3 DNA reads TGTGCCAGCTCACCACCGATAACAGGGGACACTGAAGCTTTCTTT. The rearrangement uses TRBV18 and TRBJ1-1; 7 positions agree with TRBD1. CDR3 length equals 15 residues. With 0 bases clipped from V and 3 bases from J, the junction kept 4 bases outside the gene matches. Germline V gene data show CDR1 as KGHSH and CDR2 as LQKENI. The full variable domain, rest sourced from reference TRBV18 and TRBJ1-1, is NAGVMQNPRHLVRRRGQEARLRCSPMKGHSHVYWYRQLPEEGLKFMVYLQKENIIDESGMPKERFSAEFPKEGPSILRIQQVVRGDSAAYFCASSPPITGDTEAFFGQGTRLTVV.

The gene calls are TRBV5-4 and TRBJ2-6, with no clear D. Germline CDR1 SGHNT, CDR2 YYREEE (reference sequence). Trimming took off 0 bases at V and 2 bases at J, with 3 bases between the two ends. This CDR3 is built from 14 residues. In DNA form, the CDR3 reads TGTGCCAGCAGCTTGGACACTGGGGCCAACGTCCTGACTTTC. It yields the protein CASSLDTGANVLTF.

The rearrangement links TRBV9 to TRBJ2-5; 10 bases are a match to TRBD2. With 1 base clipped from V and 1 base from J, the junction kept 7 bases outside the gene matches. In germline, CDR1 is SGDLS, CDR2 YYNGEE. The CDR3 is 17 amino acids. CDR3 DNA: TGTGCCAGCAGCGTAAGGAGTAGCGGGGGGCCCCAAGAGACCCAGTACTTC. Translation gives CASSVRSSGGPQETQYF.

This rearrangement joins TRBV7-9 to TRBJ1-6, with TRBD1 matching over 9 bases. V trimming: 5 bases; J trimming: 9 bases; junction bases outside the gene matches: 8. Germline V CDR1 and CDR2: SEHNR, FQNEAQ (reference sequence). The CDR3 is 15 residues long. CDR3: CASSRTDRGTSPLHF. CDR3 bases: TGTGCCAGCAGCCGAACGGACAGGGGAACTTCACCCCTCCACTTT.

The rearrangement links TRBV6-5 to TRBJ2-2; 7 bases match TRBD1. The CDR3 is 14 residues long. Germline V lookup: CDR1 MNHEY, CDR2 SVGAGI. V trimming: 6 bases; J trimming: 2 bases; junction bases outside the gene matches: 3. The CDR3 sequence is CASRRQGNTGELFF. The CDR3 DNA is TGTGCCAGCAGACGACAGGGCAACACCGGGGAGCTGTTTTTT.

V usage is TRBV6-6 and J usage is TRBJ2-7; possible D gene TRBD1, 5 bases. Between the trimmed V and J ends, which lost 1 base and 5 bases, there was a span of 12 bases. The germline V gene encodes CDR1 MNHNY and CDR2 SVGAGI (reference sequence). CDR3 length: 14 residues. CDR3 region: CASSYYRSPNEQYF. The CDR3 region has the DNA TGTGCCAGCAGTTACTACAGGTCCCCCAACGAGCAGTACTTC.

This clone was picked up a small number of times. The chain combines TRBV19 with TRBJ2-2, with D possibly matching TRBD1 (6 bases). The V end lost 5 bases, the J end lost 4 bases, and 17 bases lay between the germline ends. The CDR3 runs 16 residues. Germline CDR1 LNHDA, CDR2 SQIVND (reference sequence). The CDR3: CASSRPLTGSTGELFF. CDR3 nucleotide sequence: TGTGCCAGTAGTCGACCTCTTACAGGGAGCACCGGGGAGCTGTTTTTT.

This clone has just one count. V is TRBV5-1 and J is TRBJ1-1, with 8 positions matching TRBD1. Germline lookup yields CDR1 SGHRS and CDR2 YFSETQ. The CDR3 length is 14 residues. The trim removed 6 bases at V and 1 base at J, leaving 5 bases unmatched. CDR3 nucleotides: TGCGCCAGCAACAGGGGACAGGCGAACACTGAAGCTTTCTTT. Amino acids: CASNRGQANTEAFF. Together with reference TRBV5-1 and TRBJ1-1, the CDR3 gives the full variable domain: KAGVTQTPRYLIKTRGQQVTLSCSPISGHRSVSWYQQTPGQGLQFLFEYFSETQRNKGNFPGRFSGRQFSNSRSEMNVSTLELGDSALYLCASNRGQANTEAFFGQGTRLTVV.

This clone was detected once. The V and J genes are TRBV4-3 and TRBJ2-2; D call uncertain. With 1 base removed from V and 3 bases from J, the gap between germline ends came to 9 bases. This CDR3 contains 15 residues. Germline V gene lookup returns CDR1 LGHNA and CDR2 YSLEER. The chain's CDR3 is CASSQGVWYTGELFF. CDR3 bases: TGCGCCAGCAGCCAAGGCGTGTGGTACACCGGGGAGCTGTTTTTT.

The rearrangement links TRBV7-9 to TRBJ2-7, with 7 bases that match TRBD2. The CDR3 runs to 14 residues. The J segment lost 1 base and the V segment lost 5 bases, leaving 5 bases of the junction unmatched. CDR1 is SEHNR and CDR2 is FQNEAQ in the germline V gene (reference sequence). CDR3 amino acids: CASSILADSYEQYF. In DNA form, the CDR3 reads TGTGCCAGCAGCATCCTAGCGGATTCCTACGAGCAGTACTTC. The entire variable domain, with the rest obtained from reference TRBV7-9 and TRBJ2-7, is as follows: DTGVSQNPRHKITKRGQNVTFRCDPISEHNRLYWYRQTLGQGPEFLTYFQNEAQLEKSRLLSDRFSAERPKGSFSTLEIQRTEQGDSAMYLCASSILADSYEQYFGPGTRLTVT.

This clone was seen a handful of times. This chain joins TRBV4-1 and TRBJ1-5; D is unclear. V was clipped by 2 bases and J by 2 bases, with 10 bases between them. Germline assignment: CDR1 MGHRA and CDR2 YSYEKL. This CDR3 has 15 residues. In DNA form, the CDR3 reads TGCGCCAGCAGCCAACTCGGAGCGGGCAATCAGCCCCAGCATTTT. It codes for CASSQLGAGNQPQHF.

The rearrangement joins TRBV4-2 to TRBJ2-2; 11 bases map to TRBD2. This CDR3 contains 17 residues. Germline CDR1 LGHNA, CDR2 YNFKEQ. V shed 0 bases, J shed 8 bases, and the junction held 8 bases outside the gene matches. DNA of the CDR3: TGTGCCAGCAGCCAAGATTGGGTAGCGGGGGGGCCTGGGGAGCTGTTTTTT. As protein: CASSQDWVAGGPGELFF.

V gene TRBV7-2 combines with J gene TRBJ2-1, with a possible D match to TRBD1 (6 bases). The length of the CDR3 is 14 residues. Germline values: CDR1 SGHTA, CDR2 FQGNSA. Trimming cost V 4 bases and J 5 bases, with 12 bases left between them. The chain's CDR3 is CASSWPTGHNEQFF. The CDR3 bases are TGTGCCAGCAGCTGGCCTACAGGGCACAATGAGCAGTTCTTC. The complete variable domain, with remaining parts taken from reference TRBV7-2 and TRBJ2-1, reads GAGVSQSPSNKVTEKGKDVELRCDPISGHTALYWYRQSLGQGLEFLIYFQGNSAPDKSGLPSDRFSAERTGGSVSTLTIQRTQQEDSAVYLCASSWPTGHNEQFFGPGTRLTVL.

This chain uses TRBV11-2 with TRBJ2-5; tentative D call: TRBD2 (5 bases). Between the trimmed V and J ends, which lost 1 base and 5 bases, there was a span of 11 bases. The CDR3 spans 14 residues. Germline loops: CDR1 SGHAT, CDR2 FQNNGV. In DNA, the CDR3 is TGTGCCAGCAGCTTAGGGAGAGGGATCGAGACCCAGTACTTC. It specifies CASSLGRGIETQYF.

In this sample, this clone turned up a few times. The chain combines TRBV5-5 with TRBJ2-1; tentative D call: TRBD2 (5 bases). This CDR3 has 12 residues. The V end was cut by 5 bases, the J end by 10 bases, with 13 bases between. The germline CDR1 and CDR2 sequences are SGHKS and YYEKEE (reference sequence). CDR3 sequence: CASSLTADEQFF. The CDR3 DNA reads TGTGCCAGCAGTCTAACAGCGGACGAGCAGTTCTTC.

This rearrangement joins TRBV7-9 to TRBJ2-2, with TRBD1 identical over 9 bases. Germline V lookup: CDR1 SEHNR, CDR2 FQNEAQ (reference sequence). The V segment lost 4 bases and the J segment 4 bases; nucleotides outside the gene matches: 10. The CDR3 sequence is 17 residues long. The CDR3 here is CASSSGAGQGSTGELFF. In DNA form, the CDR3 reads TGTGCCAGCAGCTCGGGCGCGGGACAGGGTTCCACCGGGGAGCTGTTTTTT.

V gene TRBV7-7 combines with J gene TRBJ2-3; TRBD2 aligns across 9 bases. CDR1 and CDR2 (germline): SSHAT, FNYEAQ (reference sequence). Germline trimming cut 4 bases from V and 6 bases from J; bases unmatched to any gene: 5. This CDR3 spans 14 amino acids. The DNA for the CDR3 is TGTGCCAGCAGCTCCGGGACTAGCTTTGATACGCAGTATTTT. Residues: CASSSGTSFDTQYF.

The chain uses TRBV10-1 and TRBJ1-1; D possibly corresponds to TRBD1 (5 bases). The CDR3 has 15 residues. The germline V and J ends were trimmed by 0 bases and 0 bases, with 8 bases remaining between them. Germline lookup yields CDR1 WNHNN and CDR2 SYGVQD (reference sequence). The DNA for the CDR3 is TGCGCCAGCAGTGAGTCGAGACAGATGAACACTGAAGCTTTCTTT. Translated, it gives CASSESRQMNTEAFF.

The chain recombines TRBV30 with TRBJ1-6; 8 positions match TRBD1. Germline CDR1 reads GTSNPN; CDR2 reads SVGIG (reference sequence). Trimming cost V 5 bases and J 8 bases; bases outside gene matches: 11. The CDR3 totals 15 residues. This chain's CDR3 is CAWQPGQGPYSPLHF. DNA of the CDR3: TGTGCCTGGCAACCCGGACAGGGCCCGTATTCACCCCTCCACTTT. The variable domain in full, completed from reference TRBV30 and TRBJ1-6, reads SQTIHQWPATLVQPVGSPLSLECTVEGTSNPNLYWYRQAAGRGLQLLFYSVGIGQISSEVPQNLSASRPQDRQFILSSKKLLLSDSGFYLCAWQPGQGPYSPLHFGNGTRLTVT.

The chain is built from TRBV19 and TRBJ1-1, with TRBD1 as a possible D gene (5 bases). In germline, CDR1 is LNHDA, CDR2 SQIVND (reference sequence). V dropped 8 bases and J dropped 1 base, with 11 bases sitting between them. This CDR3 has 13 amino acids. CDR3 sequence: CASGGGPNTEAFF. CDR3 nucleotides: TGTGCCAGTGGGGGAGGTCCGAACACTGAAGCTTTCTTT.

This rearrangement joins TRBV19 to TRBJ2-7; D call uncertain. Germline V gene sequence: CDR1 LNHDA, CDR2 SQIVND (reference sequence). CDR3 length equals 11 residues. V lost 5 bases, J lost 8 bases, and 10 bases lay in between. The CDR3 sequence: CASSEADQQYF. In DNA, the CDR3 is TGTGCCAGTAGTGAAGCTGATCAGCAGTACTTC. The full variable domain, in which reference TRBV19 and TRBJ2-7 provide the parts outside the CDR3, is DGGITQSPKYLFRKEGQNVTLSCEQNLNHDAMYWYRQDPGQGLRLIYYSQIVNDFQKGDIAEGYSVSREKKESFPLTVTSAQKNPTAFYLCASSEADQQYFGPGTRLTVT.

For the CDR3, the DNA is TGTGCCAGCTCACCACCTGACGGGAACCTCAGTGAGCAGTTCTTC. Amino acid sequence: CASSPPDGNLSEQFF. This chain connects TRBV18 to TRBJ2-1, with D perhaps matching TRBD2 (5 bases). CDR3 length equals 15 residues. The germline V and J ends were trimmed by 0 bases and 9 bases, with 15 bases remaining between them. CDR1 and CDR2 (germline): KGHSH, LQKENI.

V usage is TRBV5-6 and J usage is TRBJ2-1, with TRBD2 matching over 7 bases. The germline V gene encodes CDR1 SGHDT and CDR2 YYEEEE. Trimming removed 2 bases from V and 0 bases from J; junction bases left unmatched: 2. The CDR3 length is 15 residues. The CDR3 coding sequence is TGTGCCAGCAGCTTAGGCGGGAGCTCCTACAATGAGCAGTTCTTC. Translation gives CASSLGGSSYNEQFF.

The chain uses TRBV5-1 and TRBJ1-6, with 10 bases that match TRBD1. After removal of 4 bases from V and 11 bases from J, the junction contained 6 bases not matched to a gene. From germline, CDR1 is SGHRS and CDR2 YFSETQ. There are 14 residues in the CDR3. CDR3 protein: CASSIGQGVPPLHF. The CDR3 DNA sequence: TGCGCCAGCAGCATCGGACAGGGGGTTCCACCCCTCCACTTT.

This clone was seen only a few times. The chain has TRBV7-6 and TRBJ2-3; no clear D gene. The V end lost 1 base, the J end lost 4 bases, and 9 bases lay between the germline ends. Germline CDR1 SGHVS, CDR2 FNYEAQ. The CDR3 consists of 14 residues. CDR3 DNA sequence: TGTGCCAGCAGCTTAGAGACAAGAGCAGATACGCAGTATTTT. It translates to CASSLETRADTQYF.

The rearrangement uses TRBV7-9 and TRBJ2-7; 9 bases agree with TRBD1. V dropped 2 bases and J dropped 4; count of bases not matched to a gene: 6. This CDR3 comprises 15 residues. Germline V gene data show CDR1 as SEHNR and CDR2 as FQNEAQ (reference sequence). CDR3 residues: CASSLSTGGRYEQYF. The CDR3 nucleotides read TGTGCCAGCAGCTTATCGACAGGGGGTAGGTACGAGCAGTACTTC.